Shown below are 8 T cell receptor beta chains from a single sample sequenced in a study of blood T cell repertoires in COVID-19. TCRdb's copy holds only in-frame clones and misses some; the assay was immunoSEQ multiplex PCR. The table has 200,000 to 250,000 clones, roughly 80% seen once. The material sequenced was PBMCs or T cells enriched from blood (not recorded which). These receptor sequences come from a woman between 40 and 50 years old with acute COVID-19.

This clone showed up just once. The chain carries TRBV7-9 and TRBJ2-4, with 11 nucleotides matching TRBD2. This CDR3 contains 15 residues. Per the germline V gene, CDR1 is SEHNR and CDR2 is FQNEAQ (reference sequence). Trimming at V came to 5 bases and at J to 6 bases, leaving 6 bases not matched to a gene. The CDR3 protein is CASSPRLAGTNIQYF. The DNA for the CDR3 is TGTGCCAGCAGCCCACGACTAGCGGGAACAAACATTCAGTACTTC.

This clone has a single count. The rearrangement uses TRBV15 and TRBJ1-2, with D perhaps matching TRBD1 (5 bases). CDR3 length equals 19 residues. Trimming took 0 bases from V and 0 from J, leaving 20 bases between them. Germline CDR1 LNHNV, CDR2 YYDKDF (reference sequence). The CDR3 sequence: CATSRDNGGISWSNYGYTF. The CDR3 region has the DNA TGTGCCACCAGCAGAGACAACGGGGGGATCTCGTGGTCTAACTATGGCTACACCTTC.

This chain uses TRBV27 with TRBJ1-5; the D gene is possibly TRBD1 (6 bases). Germline V lookup: CDR1 MNHEY, CDR2 SMNVEV (reference sequence). V lost 3 bases, J lost 2 bases, and 8 bases lay in between. The CDR3 length is 14 residues. This chain's CDR3 is CASSFRQGNQPQHF. The CDR3 DNA sequence: TGTGCCAGCAGTTTCCGACAGGGCAATCAGCCCCAGCATTTT.

The J gene is TRBJ1-1, the V gene TRBV30; D not certain. Trimming removed 4 bases from V and 1 base from J, with 10 bases in between. The CDR3 totals 13 residues. Germline V gives CDR1 GTSNPN, CDR2 SVGIG (reference sequence). The CDR3: CAWTPLWNTEAFF. The CDR3 nucleotides are TGTGCCTGGACCCCGTTATGGAACACTGAAGCTTTCTTT.

The chain has TRBV25-1 and TRBJ1-1, with a possible D match to TRBD1 (5 bases). This CDR3 is 14 amino acids long. Germline loops: CDR1 MGHDK, CDR2 SYGVNS. V shed 3 bases and J shed 7 bases, with 15 bases lying between them. The CDR3 protein is CASSDAGVRGEAFF. CDR3 nucleotides: TGTGCCAGCAGTGATGCGGGGGTAAGGGGTGAAGCTTTCTTT. Based on the CDR3 plus reference TRBV25-1 and TRBJ1-1, the full variable domain is EADIYQTPRYLVIGTGKKITLECSQTMGHDKMYWYQQDPGMELHLIHYSYGVNSTEKGDLSSESTVSRIRTEHFPLTLESARPSHTSQYLCASSDAGVRGEAFFGQGTRLTVV.

Turning to this clone: Other nucleotide sequences from this sample produce the same CDR3. V usage is TRBV7-3 and J usage is TRBJ2-1, with TRBD2 identical over 7 bases. Germline V gene data show CDR1 as SGHTA and CDR2 as FQGTGA. V shed 1 base, J shed 6 bases, and the junction held 3 bases outside the gene matches. This CDR3 comprises 14 residues. CDR3 amino acids: CASSLSGGANEQFF. The DNA of the CDR3 is TGTGCCAGCAGCTTAAGCGGGGGAGCCAATGAGCAGTTCTTC.

In its sample, this clone was seen once. The chain recombines TRBV12-3 or TRBV12-4 with TRBJ2-1, with unresolved D. CDR3 length: 12 residues. V lost 6 bases and J lost 5, with 8 bases in between. CDR3 protein: CASSPADNEQFF. The DNA of the CDR3 is TGTGCCAGCAGCCCGGCGGACAATGAGCAGTTCTTC.

The chain recombines TRBV7-6 with TRBJ2-7; 12 bases match TRBD1. Per the germline V gene, CDR1 is SGHVS and CDR2 is FNYEAQ. Trimming took 5 bases from V and 2 from J; bases not matched to a gene: 4. This CDR3 has 15 residues. The CDR3 sequence: CASSQGQGAPYEQYF. CDR3 sequence (DNA): TGTGCCAGCAGCCAGGGACAGGGGGCTCCCTACGAGCAGTACTTC.